The clone carrying this TCR beta chain was counted at least ten times. The sample is drawn from a study of early T cells in non-severe SARS-CoV-2 infection. TCRdb recomputed calls from the 5' RACE reads with MiXCR, one row per CDR3 protein. Of about 27,000 distinct CDR3 sequences in the sample, roughly 5.9% were seen once. Trimming stripped 4 bases from V and 2 bases from J, with 15 bases between. CDR3 length equals 15 residues. This TCR derives from an adult who was a healthcare worker with PCR-confirmed SARS-CoV-2 infection or an uninfected control (not recorded which). Sequencing input: whole blood. The chain is built from TRBV12-3 or TRBV12-4 and TRBJ2-7; D might be TRBD1 (5 bases). In DNA form, the CDR3 reads TGTGCCAGCAGTTCGGGCGCCAGGGCAGCCTACGAGCAGTACTTC. Translated: CASSSGARAAYEQYF.